These T cell receptor beta chains were read from a single sample in a study of cytomegalovirus exposure and HLA in healthy donors. Produced via immunoSEQ multiplex PCR; TCRdb's table is partial and in-frame only. The table shows some 180,000 clones, with roughly 77% occurring only once. Sequencing used PBMCs. The receptor set was obtained from a woman aged 25-40 years in good health and CMV-seronegative. Both conserved end residues are part of each CDR3. A D gene is named only where the DNA matches it firmly. Clone sizes are given selectively: once, few, many, or a class where the clone is expanded.

TRBD1,TRBV9,NA,TRBJ1-6,CASSAQTGGNSPLHF,TGTGCCAGCAGCGCCCAGACAGGGGGGAATTCACCCCTCCACTTT
NA,TRBV5-1,NA,TRBJ2-1,CASSPNRAEGLSDEQFF,TGCGCCAGCAGCCCCAACAGGGCAGAGGGGCTATCAGATGAGCAGTTCTTC
TRBD1,TRBV5-1,NA,TRBJ2-5,CASSSSGTGGETQYF,TGCGCCAGCAGCTCCTCAGGGACAGGGGGAGAGACCCAGTACTTC
NA,TRBV5-6,NA,TRBJ1-5,CASSRRGSNQPQHF,TGTGCCAGCAGCCGCCGGGGTAGCAATCAGCCCCAGCATTTT
NA,TRBV6-6,once,TRBJ1-1,CASHRSDTEAFF,TGTGCCAGCCATAGATCGGACACTGAAGCTTTCTTT
NA,TRBV9,NA,TRBJ2-2,CASSVEVRGTGELFF,TGTGCCAGCAGCGTAGAGGTCAGGGGCACCGGGGAGCTGTTTTTT
TRBD1,TRBV7-9,few,TRBJ1-1,CASSTDPGQGATEAFF,TGTGCCAGCAGCACGGATCCGGGACAGGGGGCAACTGAAGCTTTCTTT
NA,TRBV6-6,NA,TRBJ2-7,CASSPRFEAYEQYF,TGTGCCAGCAGCCCTCGGTTCGAGGCCTACGAGCAGTACTTC
NA,TRBV9,few,TRBJ2-3,CASSVLTGTDTQYF,TGTGCCAGCAGCGTCCTCACAGGGACAGATACGCAGTATTTT
TRBD1,TRBV28,NA,TRBJ1-1,CASLPPTGTANTEAFF,TGTGCCAGCCTCCCCCCCACCGGGACAGCGAACACTGAAGCTTTCTTT
NA,TRBV6-6,NA,TRBJ1-6,CASRPTGSDSPLHF,TGTGCCAGCAGACCGACAGGTTCGGATTCACCCCTCCACTTT
NA,TRBV7-2,NA,TRBJ1-1,CASSLGVLTVTEAFF,TGTGCCAGCAGCTTAGGAGTGCTGACAGTAACTGAAGCTTTCTTT
TRBD1,TRBV18,NA,TRBJ1-5,CASSPDRVGQPQHF,TGTGCCAGCTCGCCTGACAGGGTTGGGCAGCCCCAGCATTTT
TRBD1,TRBV5-4,few,TRBJ1-1,CASSFDRQGEAFF,TGTGCCAGCAGCTTCGATCGACAGGGGGAAGCTTTCTTT
NA,TRBV5-1,once,TRBJ1-3,CASRSTGDGNTIYF,TGCGCCAGCCGGAGTACAGGTGATGGAAACACCATATATTTT
NA,TRBV13,NA,TRBJ1-1,CASSPGALGTEAFF,TGTGCCAGCAGCCCTGGGGCGCTGGGCACTGAAGCTTTCTTT